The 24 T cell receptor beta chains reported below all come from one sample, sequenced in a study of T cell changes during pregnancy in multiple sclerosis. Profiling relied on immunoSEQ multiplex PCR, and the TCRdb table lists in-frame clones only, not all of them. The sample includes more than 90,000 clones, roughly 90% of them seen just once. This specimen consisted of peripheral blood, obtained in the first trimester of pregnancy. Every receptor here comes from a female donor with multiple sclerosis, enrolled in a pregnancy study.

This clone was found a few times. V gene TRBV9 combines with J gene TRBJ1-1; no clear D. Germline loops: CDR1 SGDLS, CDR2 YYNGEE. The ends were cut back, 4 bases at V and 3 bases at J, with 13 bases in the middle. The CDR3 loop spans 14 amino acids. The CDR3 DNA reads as TGTGCCAGCAGCCCATACGACAAATACACTGAAGCTTTCTTT. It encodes CASSPYDKYTEAFF.

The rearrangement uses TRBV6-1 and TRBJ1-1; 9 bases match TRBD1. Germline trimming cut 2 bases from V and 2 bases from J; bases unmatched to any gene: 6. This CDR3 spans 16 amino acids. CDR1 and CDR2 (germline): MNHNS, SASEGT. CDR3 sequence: CASSETPGQGNTEAFF. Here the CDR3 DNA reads TGTGCCAGCAGTGAAACGCCGGGACAGGGTAACACTGAAGCTTTCTTT.

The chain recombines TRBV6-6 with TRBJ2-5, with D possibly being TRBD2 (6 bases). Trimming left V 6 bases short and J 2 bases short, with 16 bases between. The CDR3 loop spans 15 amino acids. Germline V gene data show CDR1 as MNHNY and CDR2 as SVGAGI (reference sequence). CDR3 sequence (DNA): TGTGCCAGCAGACCGGTCGGGACTTCACAAGAGACCCAGTACTTC. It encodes CASRPVGTSQETQYF.

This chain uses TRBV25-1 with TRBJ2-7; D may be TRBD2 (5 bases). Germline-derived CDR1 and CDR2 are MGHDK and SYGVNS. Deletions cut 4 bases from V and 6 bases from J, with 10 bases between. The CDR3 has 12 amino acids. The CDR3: CASSVRSGEQYF. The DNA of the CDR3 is TGTGCCAGCAGTGTAAGAAGCGGCGAGCAGTACTTC.

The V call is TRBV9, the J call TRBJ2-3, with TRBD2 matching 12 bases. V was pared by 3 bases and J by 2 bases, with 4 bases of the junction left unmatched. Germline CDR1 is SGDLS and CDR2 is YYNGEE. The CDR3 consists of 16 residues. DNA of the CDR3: TGTGCCAGCAGCGCCAGGACTAGCGGGACCACAGATACGCAGTATTTT. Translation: CASSARTSGTTDTQYF.

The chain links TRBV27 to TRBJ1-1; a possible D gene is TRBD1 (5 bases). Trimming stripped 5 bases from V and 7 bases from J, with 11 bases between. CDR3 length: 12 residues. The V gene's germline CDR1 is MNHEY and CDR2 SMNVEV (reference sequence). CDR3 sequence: CASSPGGDEAFF. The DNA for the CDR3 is TGTGCCAGCAGTCCCGGGGGGGATGAAGCTTTCTTT.

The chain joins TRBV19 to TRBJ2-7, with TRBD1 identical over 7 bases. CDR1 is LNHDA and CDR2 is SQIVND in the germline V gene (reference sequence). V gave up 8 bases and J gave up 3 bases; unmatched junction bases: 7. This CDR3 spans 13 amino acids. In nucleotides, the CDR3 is TGTGCCAGTGCACCGGGACAGCTCTACGAGCAGTACTTC. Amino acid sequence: CASAPGQLYEQYF.

DNA of the CDR3: TGCAGCGTTGAAGAAGGAACAGGGGGCTACGAGCAGTACTTC. Translation gives CSVEEGTGGYEQYF. The V gene is TRBV29-1, the J gene TRBJ2-7, with 8 bases matching TRBD1. The ends lost 0 bases at V and 3 bases at J; junction bases unmatched: 4. The CDR3 consists of 14 residues. Germline CDR1 and CDR2: SQVTM and ANQGSEA.

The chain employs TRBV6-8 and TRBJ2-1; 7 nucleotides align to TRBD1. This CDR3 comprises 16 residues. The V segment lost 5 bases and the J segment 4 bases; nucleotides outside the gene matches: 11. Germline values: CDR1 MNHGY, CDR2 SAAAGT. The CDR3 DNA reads TGTGCCAGCAGTCCATTGGACAGGCGGGCATACAATGAGCAGTTCTTC. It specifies CASSPLDRRAYNEQFF.

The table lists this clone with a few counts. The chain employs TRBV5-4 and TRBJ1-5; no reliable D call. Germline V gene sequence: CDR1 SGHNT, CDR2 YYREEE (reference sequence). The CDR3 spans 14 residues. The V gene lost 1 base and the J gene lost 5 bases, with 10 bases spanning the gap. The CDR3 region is CASSLHGSYQPQHF. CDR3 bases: TGTGCCAGCAGCTTGCACGGGTCCTATCAGCCCCAGCATTTT.

The CDR3 reads CASSLRTGELRYF. The CDR3 coding sequence is TGTGCCAGCAGCCTCCGGACAGGGGAGTTAAGGTACTTC. V and J are TRBV6-5 and TRBJ2-4, with TRBD1 identical over 9 bases. Germline lookup yields CDR1 MNHEY and CDR2 SVGAGI. This CDR3 contains 13 residues. Germline trimming cut 6 bases from V and 15 bases from J; bases unmatched to any gene: 12.

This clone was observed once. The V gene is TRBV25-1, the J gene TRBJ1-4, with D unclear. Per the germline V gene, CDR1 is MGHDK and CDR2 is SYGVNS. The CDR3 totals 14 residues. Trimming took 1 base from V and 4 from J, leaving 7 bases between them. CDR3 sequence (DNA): TGTGCCAGCAGTGAATTTCAGTTTAATGAAAAACTGTTTTTT. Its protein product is CASSEFQFNEKLFF.

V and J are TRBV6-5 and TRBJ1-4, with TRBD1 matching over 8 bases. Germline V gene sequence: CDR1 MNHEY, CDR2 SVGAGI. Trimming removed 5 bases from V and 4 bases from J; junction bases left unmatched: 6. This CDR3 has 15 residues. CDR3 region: CASSAYRGVNEKLFF. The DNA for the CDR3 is TGTGCCAGCAGTGCCTACAGGGGGGTTAATGAAAAACTGTTTTTT.

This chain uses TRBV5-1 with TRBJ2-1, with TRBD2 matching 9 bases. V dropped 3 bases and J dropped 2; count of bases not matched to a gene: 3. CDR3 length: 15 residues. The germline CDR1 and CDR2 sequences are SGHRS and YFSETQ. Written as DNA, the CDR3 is TGCGCCAGCAGCTCAGCGGGAGGTACCTACAATGAGCAGTTCTTC. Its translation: CASSSAGGTYNEQFF.

In nucleotides, the CDR3 is TGTGCTAGTGGTATCCTCCGGGGGACTGAAGCTTTCTTT. Encoded protein: CASGILRGTEAFF. The V gene is TRBV12-5, the J gene TRBJ1-1; possibly TRBD1 for D (5 bases). Germline V CDR1 and CDR2: LGHNT, FRNRAP. V lost 5 bases to trimming and J lost 5 bases, with 12 bases between them. The CDR3 has 13 amino acids. The full variable domain, its missing parts supplied by reference TRBV12-5 and TRBJ1-1, is DARVTQTPRHKVTEMGQEVTMRCQPILGHNTVFWYRQTMMQGLELLAYFRNRAPLDDSGMPKDRFSAEMPDATLATLKIQPSEPRDSAVYFCASGILRGTEAFFGQGTRLTVV.

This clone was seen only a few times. The CDR3 sequence is CASSRGPPSYEQYF. CDR3 bases: TGTGCCAGCAGTAGGGGTCCCCCCTCCTACGAGCAGTACTTC. V is TRBV2 and J is TRBJ2-7; the D gene is possibly TRBD1 (5 bases). Trimming removed 5 bases at V and 0 bases at J, with 11 bases between. The V gene's germline CDR1 is SNHLY and CDR2 FYNNEI. The CDR3 extends over 14 amino acids.

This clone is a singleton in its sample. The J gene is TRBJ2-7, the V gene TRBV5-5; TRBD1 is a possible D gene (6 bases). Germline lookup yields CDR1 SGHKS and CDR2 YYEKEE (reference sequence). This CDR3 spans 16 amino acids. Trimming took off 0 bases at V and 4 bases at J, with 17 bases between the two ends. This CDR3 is CASSLATGQRLYEQYF. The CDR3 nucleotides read TGTGCCAGCAGCTTGGCCACTGGACAGCGATTATACGAGCAGTACTTC.

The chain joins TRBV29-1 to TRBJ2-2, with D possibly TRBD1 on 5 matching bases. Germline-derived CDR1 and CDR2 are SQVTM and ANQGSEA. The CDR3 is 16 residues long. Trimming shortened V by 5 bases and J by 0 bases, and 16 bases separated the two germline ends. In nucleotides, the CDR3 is TGCAGCGTTCCGGCACCCGACAGATCGAACACCGGGGAGCTGTTTTTT. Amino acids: CSVPAPDRSNTGELFF.

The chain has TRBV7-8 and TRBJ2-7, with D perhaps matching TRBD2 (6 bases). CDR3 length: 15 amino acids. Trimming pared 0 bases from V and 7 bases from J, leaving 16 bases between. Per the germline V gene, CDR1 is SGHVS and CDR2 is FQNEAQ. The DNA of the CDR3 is TGTGCCAGCAGCTTAGCAGGGACTCCGTCCACAGAGCAGTACTTC. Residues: CASSLAGTPSTEQYF.

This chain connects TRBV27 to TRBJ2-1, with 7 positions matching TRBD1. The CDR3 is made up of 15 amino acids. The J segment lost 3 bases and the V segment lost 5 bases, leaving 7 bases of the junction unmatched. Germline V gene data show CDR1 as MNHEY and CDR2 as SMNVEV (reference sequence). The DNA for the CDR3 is TGTGCCAGCAGTCCGCGGACAGGAAACTACAATGAGCAGTTCTTC. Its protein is CASSPRTGNYNEQFF.

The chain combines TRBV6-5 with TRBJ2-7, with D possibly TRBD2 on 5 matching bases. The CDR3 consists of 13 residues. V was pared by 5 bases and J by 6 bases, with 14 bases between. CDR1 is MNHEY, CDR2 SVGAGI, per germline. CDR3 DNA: TGTGCCAGCAGTCCCGGACTTTCCCGCGAGCAGTACTTC. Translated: CASSPGLSREQYF.

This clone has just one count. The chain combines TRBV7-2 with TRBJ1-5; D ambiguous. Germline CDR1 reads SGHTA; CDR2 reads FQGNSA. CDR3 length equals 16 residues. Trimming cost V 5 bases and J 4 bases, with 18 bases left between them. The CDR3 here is CASSRFGGGQNQPQHF. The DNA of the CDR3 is TGTGCCAGCAGCCGCTTCGGTGGAGGGCAGAATCAGCCCCAGCATTTT. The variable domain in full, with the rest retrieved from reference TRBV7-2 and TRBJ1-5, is GAGVSQSPSNKVTEKGKDVELRCDPISGHTALYWYRQSLGQGLEFLIYFQGNSAPDKSGLPSDRFSAERTGGSVSTLTIQRTQQEDSAVYLCASSRFGGGQNQPQHFGDGTRLSIL.

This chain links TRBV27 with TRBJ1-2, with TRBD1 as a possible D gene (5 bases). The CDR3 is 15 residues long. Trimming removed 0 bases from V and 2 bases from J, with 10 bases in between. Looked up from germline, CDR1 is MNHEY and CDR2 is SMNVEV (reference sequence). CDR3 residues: CASSLSGGGNYGYTF. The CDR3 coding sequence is TGTGCCAGCAGTTTATCCGGGGGGGGAAACTATGGCTACACCTTC.

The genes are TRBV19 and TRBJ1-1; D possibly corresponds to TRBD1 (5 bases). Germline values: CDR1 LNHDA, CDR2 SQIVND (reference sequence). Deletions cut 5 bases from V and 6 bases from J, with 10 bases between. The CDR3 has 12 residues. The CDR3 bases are TGTGCCAGTAGTGTCGACAGCCCTGAAGCTTTCTTT. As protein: CASSVDSPEAFF.